This T cell receptor beta chain comes out of a study of blood T cell repertoires in COVID-19. Study-level background: Acute-phase and convalescent COVID-19 samples originated in the United States, Italy and Spain. T cells, B-cell-depleted T cells, or PBMCs provided the cDNA or gDNA that served as material.

CDR3 size: 17 residues. CDR1 and CDR2 (germline): LGHDT, YNNKEL (reference sequence). Trimming took 0 bases from V and 6 from J; bases not matched to a gene: 9. Here immunoSEQ multiplex PCR was the method, and the copy in TCRdb shows in-frame clones only, minus some. The table has approximately 100,000 clones, roughly 82% seen once; the top ten hold under 5.5%. The sequence came from a man aged 60-69 years with acute or convalescent COVID-19. The sequenced sample was peripheral blood. The chain recombines TRBV3-1 (or the pseudogene TRBV3-2) with TRBJ2-1; 9 nucleotides match TRBD1. CDR3 loop: CASSQDSPGTGSNEQFF. The CDR3 region has the DNA TGTGCCAGCAGCCAAGATAGCCCCGGGACAGGGTCCAATGAGCAGTTCTTC.